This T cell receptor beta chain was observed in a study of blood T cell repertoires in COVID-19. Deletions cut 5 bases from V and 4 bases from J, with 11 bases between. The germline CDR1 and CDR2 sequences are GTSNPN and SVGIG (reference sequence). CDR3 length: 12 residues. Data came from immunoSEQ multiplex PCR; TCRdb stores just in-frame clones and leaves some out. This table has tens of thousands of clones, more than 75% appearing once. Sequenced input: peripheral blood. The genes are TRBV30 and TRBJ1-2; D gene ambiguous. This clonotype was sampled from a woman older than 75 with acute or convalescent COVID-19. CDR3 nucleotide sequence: TGTGCCTGGGCATATCGGTCCTATGGCTACACCTTC. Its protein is CAWAYRSYGYTF.